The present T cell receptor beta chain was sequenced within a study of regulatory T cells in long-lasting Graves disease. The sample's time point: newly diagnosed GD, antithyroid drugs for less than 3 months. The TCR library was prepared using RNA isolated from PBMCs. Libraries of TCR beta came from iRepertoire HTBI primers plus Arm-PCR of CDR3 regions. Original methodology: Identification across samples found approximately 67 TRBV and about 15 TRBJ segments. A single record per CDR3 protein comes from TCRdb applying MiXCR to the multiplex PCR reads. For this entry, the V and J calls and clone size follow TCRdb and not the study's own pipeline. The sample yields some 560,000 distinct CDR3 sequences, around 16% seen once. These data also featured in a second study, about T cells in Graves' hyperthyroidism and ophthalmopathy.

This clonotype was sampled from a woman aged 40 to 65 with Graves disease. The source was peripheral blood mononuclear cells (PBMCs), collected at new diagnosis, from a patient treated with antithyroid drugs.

This chain's CDR3 is CASSLRSGGGVTDTQYF. The CDR3 nucleotides read TGCGCCAGCAGCTTAAGGAGCGGCGGGGGGGTCACAGATACGCAGTATTTT. The V and J genes are TRBV5-1 and TRBJ2-3, with TRBD2 matching over 9 bases. The CDR3 has 17 amino acids. Trimming cost V 2 bases and J 2 bases; bases outside gene matches: 9. The germline gives CDR1 SGHRS, CDR2 YFSETQ.